This is a list of T cell receptor beta chains from one sample in a study of blood T cells in healthy people across ages. TCRdb analysed the 5' RACE reads with MiXCR anew, one entry per CDR3 protein. This sample yields nearly 800,000 distinct CDR3 sequences, of which approximately 53% are seen a single time; about a quarter belongs to the top ten. The material sequenced was blood. Every receptor here comes from a man between 40 and 49 years old in good health. The CDR3 runs from the conserved cysteine through the conserved F or W. D genes are given only for firm matches. A clone size is listed for some rows: how often the clone was seen (once, few, many), or a class if it is expanded.

j_gene	d_gene	v_gene	abundance	len	CDR3nt	CDR3aa
TRBJ2-7	-	TRBV10-2	few	14	TGCGCCAGCAGGATACTAGGCGTCACGAACGAGCAGTACTTC	CASRILGVTNEQYF
TRBJ2-3	TRBD2	TRBV29-1	-	14	TGCAGCGTTGTTCTGGCGGGAGGGACGAATACGCAGTATTTT	CSVVLAGGTNTQYF
TRBJ2-4	TRBD1	TRBV20-1	-	14	TGCAGTGCTAGTTGGGGGACAGCGAAAAACATTCAGTACTTC	CSASWGTAKNIQYF
TRBJ2-1	TRBD1	TRBV28	-	17	TGTGCCAGCAGCTCTACCTCCTTTGAGGGGGCCTCCAATGAGCAGTTCTTC	CASSSTSFEGASNEQFF
TRBJ1-2	TRBD1	TRBV20-1	few	15	TGCAGTGCTAGAGATTCGGTGACAGGGTTGTATGGCTACACCTTC	CSARDSVTGLYGYTF
TRBJ2-1	TRBD2	TRBV7-2	-	13	TGTGCCAGCAGCTACGGACTAGCCGATGAGCAGTTCTTC	CASSYGLADEQFF
TRBJ2-5	TRBD2	TRBV29-1	-	16	TGCAGCGTTGACCTGAGACTAGCGGGAGTTTTGGATGAGCAGTACTTC	CSVDLRLAGVLDEQYF
TRBJ2-5	TRBD2	TRBV5-6	-	15	TGTGCCAGCAGCCTAGCGGGGCCTTCACAAGAGACCCAGTACTTC	CASSLAGPSQETQYF
TRBJ2-7	-	TRBV9	-	15	TGTGCCAGCAGCGCCCATTCCGAGGGGATCTACGAGCAGTACTTC	CASSAHSEGIYEQYF
TRBJ1-5	-	TRBV28	-	14	TGTGCCAGCAGTGTCCGGGCAGGCAATCAGCCCCAGCATTTT	CASSVRAGNQPQHF
TRBJ2-7	-	TRBV2	-	12	TGTGCCAGCAGCACCGACAGGAACGAGCAGTACTTC	CASSTDRNEQYF
TRBJ2-5	-	TRBV12-3/TRBV12-4	few	13	TGTGCCAGCAGCCCCACCGCTCGAGAGACCCAGTACTTC	CASSPTARETQYF
TRBJ1-1	TRBD1	TRBV9	-	18	TGTGCCAGCAGCTCCGTTCTCCCGGGACAGGCCCTTAACACTGAAGCTTTCTTT	CASSSVLPGQALNTEAFF
TRBJ2-3	TRBD1	TRBV18	-	17	TGTGCCAGCTCTCCCGGGACAGGAATGACTAGCACAGATACGCAGTATTTT	CASSPGTGMTSTDTQYF
TRBJ1-2	-	TRBV3-1	few	14	TGTGCCAGCAGCGCGGACAGACTTAACTATGGCTACACCTTC	CASSADRLNYGYTF
TRBJ2-1	TRBD2	TRBV9	few	17	TGTGCCAGCAGCGGCTCGCAAGCGGGAGGCTCCTACAATGAGCAGTTCTTC	CASSGSQAGGSYNEQFF
TRBJ1-5	TRBD1	TRBV29-1	-	12	TGCAGCGCCTCAGGGGGCGATCAGCCCCGGCATTTT	CSASGGDQPRHF
TRBJ2-3	-	TRBV11-2	-	14	TGTGCCAGCAGCTTAGGCACGGCTGCAGATACGCAGTATTTT	CASSLGTAADTQYF
TRBJ2-3	-	TRBV6-2/TRBV6-3	-	16	TGTGCCAGCACCCTGGCCCTTGCGCCTAGCACAGATACGCAGTATTTT	CASTLALAPSTDTQYF
TRBJ2-7	TRBD1	TRBV27	-	16	TGTGCCAGCAGTTTATCAGGGGGCAGGGGGACCTACGAGCAGTACTTC	CASSLSGGRGTYEQYF
TRBJ2-3	TRBD1	TRBV29-1	once	19	TGCAGCGTTGAAGGATCAGGGGGTAGGACCTCCTTTCGCACAGATACGCAGTATTTT	CSVEGSGGRTSFRTDTQYF
TRBJ2-3	-	TRBV20-1	-	15	TGCAGTGCTAGAGTCGCGACTACCATCACAGATACGCAGTATTTT	CSARVATTITDTQYF
TRBJ2-3	-	TRBV11-2	-	15	TGTGCCAGTCATTTTCTAGCGCAGAGCACAGATACGCAGTATTTT	CASHFLAQSTDTQYF
TRBJ2-3	-	TRBV7-2	few	14	TGTGCCAGCAGCTTCGTTAGCGGTCGGGATACGCAGTATTTT	CASSFVSGRDTQYF
TRBJ2-5	TRBD1	TRBV6-6	-	14	TGTGCCAGCAGCTTATCCGGGACAGAAGAGACCCAGTACTTC	CASSLSGTEETQYF
TRBJ2-7	TRBD1	TRBV4-3	many	16	TGCGCCAGCAGCCAAGAGTGGGACAGTGGGGACTACGAGCAGTACTTC	CASSQEWDSGDYEQYF
TRBJ2-5	TRBD2	TRBV5-1	-	15	TGCGCCAGCAGTTATGACGCGGGAGGAGTGAATGAGCAGTACTTC	CASSYDAGGVNEQYF
TRBJ2-7	TRBD2	TRBV4-1	-	15	TGCGCCAGCAGCCAAGGCGGGGGGGAGATGTACGAGCAGTACTTC	CASSQGGGEMYEQYF
TRBJ2-7	TRBD1	TRBV20-1	-	13	TGCAGTGCTGGCTCCGGGACAGGCTACGAGCAGTACTTC	CSAGSGTGYEQYF
TRBJ1-2	-	TRBV6-1	-	17	TGTGCCAGCAGTCCCCAAATCCGGACAGACCGAAACTATGGCTACACCTTC	CASSPQIRTDRNYGYTF
TRBJ1-6	TRBD1	TRBV13	few	16	TGTGCCAGCAGCGCCCCTGGACAGGGGGCGAATTCACCCCTCCACTTT	CASSAPGQGANSPLHF
TRBJ2-7	TRBD1	TRBV3-1	-	16	TGTGCCAGCAGCCGCCATCCGGGACAGGGAAGCAATGAGCAGTACTTC	CASSRHPGQGSNEQYF
TRBJ2-1	TRBD2	TRBV29-1	few	15	TGCAGCGTCCCTCGGACTAGCGGGACCCACAATGAGCAGTTCTTC	CSVPRTSGTHNEQFF
TRBJ2-1	-	TRBV6-2/TRBV6-3	-	15	TGTGCCAGCAGTTACGAGCCCGCACCACAGAATGAGCAGTTCTTC	CASSYEPAPQNEQFF
TRBJ1-2	-	TRBV6-1	-	16	TGTGCCAGCAGTGAAGGTCAGGGGCTGGCGAACTATGGCTACACCTTC	CASSEGQGLANYGYTF
TRBJ2-5	TRBD1	TRBV2	many	14	TGTGCCAGCAGTTCCGGGACAGGGAAAGAGACCCAGTACTTC	CASSSGTGKETQYF
TRBJ1-5	-	TRBV20-1	-	15	TGCAGTGCTAGTCGGCCGGCAGATAGCAATCAGCCCCAGCATTTT	CSASRPADSNQPQHF
TRBJ2-3	-	TRBV6-2/TRBV6-3	many	13	TGTGCCAGCAGTTACTCTAGCACAGATACGCAGTATTTT	CASSYSSTDTQYF
TRBJ2-1	-	TRBV9	once	16	TGTGCCAGCAGCGTTAAGTTAGGGGGGCGGGACAATGAGCAGTTCTTC	CASSVKLGGRDNEQFF
TRBJ2-7	TRBD1	TRBV29-1	-	14	TGCAGCGTTGGAGACACGGGCACAGGGGGCGAGCAGTACTTC	CSVGDTGTGGEQYF
TRBJ2-7	-	TRBV7-2	-	15	TGTGCCAGCAGCTTAGTTGTTGTCAGCAAGGGCGAGCAGTACTTC	CASSLVVVSKGEQYF
TRBJ2-1	TRBD2	TRBV6-5	few	15	TGTGCCAGCAGTTATTTCTCGCAGCGGGGGGATGAGCAGTTCTTC	CASSYFSQRGDEQFF
TRBJ1-1	-	TRBV6-5	-	16	TGTGCCAGCAGTAATACTGGGATTTCCATGAACACTGAAGCTTTCTTT	CASSNTGISMNTEAFF
TRBJ2-5	-	TRBV7-2	-	13	TGTGCCAGCAGCTTTCTGAGCCAAGAGACCCAGTACTTC	CASSFLSQETQYF
TRBJ1-1	TRBD1	TRBV5-1	-	15	TGCGCCAGCAGCTTCGGGACAGGGAGGAACACTGAAGCTTTCTTT	CASSFGTGRNTEAFF
TRBJ2-2	-	TRBV7-2	few	14	TGTGCCAGCAGCTTCCGAACGAACACCGGGGAGCTGTTTTTT	CASSFRTNTGELFF
TRBJ2-5	-	TRBV9	-	12	TGTGCCAGCAGCGGATACAAGGAGACCCAGTACTTC	CASSGYKETQYF
TRBJ2-3	-	TRBV3-1	few	17	TGTGCCAGCAGCCAAGAGGACCCACGCAGATTCACAGATACGCAGTATTTT	CASSQEDPRRFTDTQYF
TRBJ1-2	TRBD1	TRBV5-1	-	15	TGCGCCAGCAGCCCCGGACAGGGGTGGGACTATGGCTACACCTTC	CASSPGQGWDYGYTF
TRBJ2-3	TRBD2	TRBV20-1	-	16	TGCAGTGCTACCACTGGGACTAGCGGGGTAACAGATACGCAGTATTTT	CSATTGTSGVTDTQYF
TRBJ2-1	TRBD2	TRBV9	-	15	TGTGCCAGCAGCGCTGGACTAGCGGAGTACAATGAGCAGTTCTTC	CASSAGLAEYNEQFF
TRBJ2-7	TRBD2	TRBV6-2/TRBV6-3	-	15	TGTGCCAGCAGTCAACGAGTAGCGGGAGCGGGGGAGCAGTACTTC	CASSQRVAGAGEQYF